One and the same sample provided the 4 T cell receptor beta chains below, sequenced in a study of blood T cells in healthy people across ages. Primers used in a second PCR of roughly 7 to 12 cycles were a sample-barcoded 5' primer and a J-beta primer mix. TCRdb ran MiXCR on the 5' RACE reads and lists one entry per CDR3 protein. Among 800,000 to 950,000 distinct CDR3 sequences listed, approximately 32% were seen once. These data were also reused for a study on T cells of mothers and their children.

The specimen sequenced was blood. These receptors were taken from a woman in her 40s in good health.

The chain carries TRBV2 and TRBJ2-3; TRBD2 matches at 10 bases. V shed 11 bases and J 1 base; nucleotides not matched to a gene: 6. This CDR3 has 14 residues. The V gene's germline CDR1 is SNHLY and CDR2 FYNNEI. The CDR3 DNA reads TGTGCCGGGACCGGGACTAGCGGCACAGATACGCAGTATTTT. Translating it yields CAGTGTSGTDTQYF.

Concerning this clonotype itself: Just one base apart from a much larger clone, this may be a read error. This chain links TRBV5-1 with TRBJ2-1, with 10 nucleotides matching TRBD2. Germline CDR1 reads SGHRS; CDR2 reads YFSETQ. This CDR3 region has 16 residues. The CDR3 bases are TGCGCCGGCAGCATAGCGGGGGGCGGGTCCTACAATGAGCAGTTCTTC. It encodes CAGSIAGGGSYNEQFF.

The CDR3 DNA sequence: TGTGCCAGCAGTTTTCAGCGGGGGGGCCTCGATGAGCAGTTCTTC. Protein product: CASSFQRGGLDEQFF. The V and J genes are TRBV12-3 or TRBV12-4 and TRBJ2-1; TRBD2 agrees at 10 bases. This CDR3 region has 15 residues. After removal of 3 bases from V and 8 bases from J, the junction contained 7 bases not matched to a gene.

This clonotype was counted at least ten times. J is TRBJ2-3 and V is TRBV25-1; D is uncertain. Germline CDR1 reads MGHDK; CDR2 reads SYGVNS. Trimming shortened V by 2 bases and J by 3 bases, and 12 bases separated the two germline ends. This CDR3 has 15 residues. CDR3 protein: CASSEEGRRTDTQYF. The CDR3 coding sequence is TGTGCCAGCAGTGAAGAAGGCAGGCGAACAGATACGCAGTATTTT.